These 13 T cell receptor beta chains were all obtained from the same sample, sequenced in a study of technical replicates of blood from a handful of donors. Data came from immunoSEQ multiplex PCR; TCRdb stores just in-frame clones and leaves some out. Of around 100,000 clones in the sample, roughly 95% are singletons; the top ten hold roughly 0.19%. Sequenced: T cells isolated from PBMCs. Receptor source: a human donor in good health.

This sequence joins TRBV6-5 and TRBJ2-7; D possibly corresponds to TRBD2 (6 bases). The CDR3 consists of 13 residues. The germline V gene has CDR1 MNHEY and CDR2 SVGAGI. Trimming took off 4 bases at V and 9 bases at J, with 16 bases between the two ends. CDR3 in amino acids: CASSSGDRATQYF. For the CDR3, the DNA is TGTGCCAGCAGTTCGGGGGACCGGGCTACGCAGTACTTC.

V is TRBV5-1 and J is TRBJ2-2; 7 bases match TRBD2. Germline CDR1 is SGHRS and CDR2 is YFSETQ. This CDR3 spans 16 amino acids. The junction had 13 bases not matched to a gene; V was cut back by 4 bases and J by 7 bases. The DNA of the CDR3 is TGCGCCAGCAGCCCGGGGGACGCGGGAGTGAGCGGGGAGCTGTTTTTT. This translates into CASSPGDAGVSGELFF.

This chain joins TRBV11-3 and TRBJ2-7; unclear D gene. This CDR3 is 18 amino acids long. The germline gives CDR1 SGHNT, CDR2 YENEEA. Trimming removed 0 bases at V and 0 bases at J, with 18 bases between. The CDR3 here is CASSLDQVGDRNSYEQYF. The CDR3 bases are TGTGCCAGCAGCTTAGATCAGGTGGGCGACCGGAACTCCTACGAGCAGTACTTC.

The chain has TRBV5-1 and TRBJ1-2; possible D gene TRBD1, 6 bases. V lost 4 bases to trimming and J lost 2 bases, with 15 bases between them. There are 15 residues in the CDR3. Germline CDR1 and CDR2: SGHRS and YFSETQ. The CDR3 DNA reads as TGCGCCAGCAGCCCCGACGGGGGGCAAAACTATGGCTACACCTTC. It codes for CASSPDGGQNYGYTF.

The chain carries TRBV19 and TRBJ2-3, with 8 bases identical to TRBD2. This CDR3 is 14 amino acids long. V lost 5 bases to trimming and J lost 5 bases; unmatched junction nucleotides: 6. Germline assignment: CDR1 LNHDA and CDR2 SQIVND (reference sequence). The DNA for the CDR3 is TGTGCCAGTAGTCTCGCCGGGGGGGGAGATACGCAGTATTTT. It translates to CASSLAGGGDTQYF.

The chain couples TRBV6-5 to TRBJ1-1; possible D gene TRBD1, 5 bases. The ends were cut back, 6 bases at V and 1 base at J, with 9 bases in the middle. Germline V CDR1 and CDR2: MNHEY, SVGAGI. The CDR3 is 13 amino acids. This chain's CDR3 is CASSRTGNTEAFF. The CDR3 DNA follows: TGTGCCAGCAGCCGAACAGGGAACACTGAAGCTTTCTTT.

The gene calls are TRBV15 and TRBJ2-5; D is undetermined. Trimming cost V 0 bases and J 4 bases, with 9 bases left between them. The CDR3 covers 14 residues. Germline V gene sequence: CDR1 LNHNV, CDR2 YYDKDF (reference sequence). DNA for the CDR3: TGTGCCACCAGCAGAGAGGGTAGCTCAGAGACCCAGTACTTC. Its translation is CATSREGSSETQYF.

V usage is TRBV7-8 and J usage is TRBJ1-1; no definite D call. This CDR3 is 13 amino acids long. Germline loops: CDR1 SGHVS, CDR2 FQNEAQ. The V and J ends lost 0 bases and 1 base respectively, with 3 bases between them. The CDR3 coding sequence is TGTGCCAGCAGCTTAGCCTGGAACACTGAAGCTTTCTTT. This codes for CASSLAWNTEAFF. The full variable domain, with the rest looked up from reference TRBV7-8 and TRBJ1-1, is GAGVSQSPRYKVAKRGQDVALRCDPISGHVSLFWYQQALGQGPEFLTYFQNEAQLDKSGLPSDRFFAERPEGSVSTLKIQRTQQEDSAVYLCASSLAWNTEAFFGQGTRLTVV.

This chain's CDR3 is CASSSSGTSGRELFF. Here the CDR3 DNA reads TGTGCCAGCAGCTCCTCCGGGACTAGCGGCCGGGAGCTGTTTTTT. This chain links TRBV7-9 with TRBJ2-2; 11 bases line up with TRBD2. V gave up 4 bases and J gave up 9 bases; unmatched junction bases: 7. This CDR3 region has 15 residues. Germline V gene data show CDR1 as SEHNR and CDR2 as FQNEAQ (reference sequence).

The chain carries TRBV2 and TRBJ1-2; D gene uncertain. Germline CDR1 reads SNHLY; CDR2 reads FYNNEI. The CDR3 covers 14 residues. V lost 2 bases and J 3 bases, leaving 10 bases between the germline ends. The CDR3 sequence is CASSEIKEDYGYTF. CDR3 nucleotides: TGTGCCAGCAGTGAAATTAAGGAGGACTATGGCTACACCTTC.

The CDR3 region has the DNA TGCGCCAGCAGTGCGCGACTAGCGGGAGTCTACGAGCAGTACTTC. This codes for CASSARLAGVYEQYF. The chain combines TRBV5-1 with TRBJ2-7; 12 bases are a match to TRBD2. V shed 5 bases and J 3 bases; nucleotides not matched to a gene: 6. CDR1 and CDR2 (germline): SGHRS, YFSETQ. The CDR3 extends over 15 amino acids.

The chain is built from TRBV7-9 and TRBJ1-6; no firm D call. The CDR3 consists of 12 residues. The V gene's germline CDR1 is SEHNR and CDR2 FQNEAQ (reference sequence). Trimming stripped 3 bases from V and 7 bases from J, with 4 bases between. In nucleotides, the CDR3 is TGTGCCAGCAGCTTCCCAAATTCACCCCTCCACTTT. This gives the protein CASSFPNSPLHF.

This sequence joins TRBV5-1 and TRBJ1-2, with 7 bases identical to TRBD1. Germline V gives CDR1 SGHRS, CDR2 YFSETQ. The CDR3 totals 13 residues. The J segment lost 2 bases and the V segment lost 5 bases, leaving 3 bases of the junction unmatched. The CDR3 reads CASRPGQNYGYTF. The CDR3 DNA sequence: TGCGCCAGCAGACCGGGACAGAACTATGGCTACACCTTC.